This T cell receptor beta chain was documented in a study of OX40 agonist ivuxolimab in advanced cancers. The repertoire was sequenced with immunoSEQ multiplex PCR; TCRdb's copy has only in-frame clones and lacks some. The sample has fewer than 35,000 clones, about 73% seen once. V shed 7 bases and J 1 base; nucleotides not matched to a gene: 2. CDR1 and CDR2 from the germline V gene are SQVTM and ANQGSEA. The CDR3 has 12 amino acids. The receptor's source is an adult with an advanced solid tumor such as melanoma, head and neck, liver or kidney cancer. The rearrangement uses TRBV29-1 and TRBJ2-3; 7 bases fit TRBD1. Sequences were derived from CD4+ or CD8+ T cells sorted from blood, sampled in a trial of the OX40 agonist ivuxolimab. CDR3 nucleotides: TGCAGCGCCGGACAGGGCACAGATACGCAGTATTTT. Its translation is CSAGQGTDTQYF.